This T cell receptor (beta chain) came from a study of T cells after somatic rescue of genetic block. Sequencing used immunoSEQ multiplex PCR; TCRdb keeps in-frame clones, though not all of them. The sample has about 67,000 clones, about 90% seen once. The specimen was peripheral blood mononuclear cells (PBMCs). The source is a man aged 35 to 55.

The CDR3 nucleotides read TGTGCCAGCTCAAGAACGGACAGGAGCTATGGCTACACCTTC. As protein: CASSRTDRSYGYTF. V usage is TRBV18 and J usage is TRBJ1-2; 7 nucleotides align to TRBD1. CDR3 length: 14 residues. The V and J ends lost 5 bases and 4 bases, in that order; junction bases with no gene match: 7. Germline lookup yields CDR1 KGHSH and CDR2 LQKENI.